This T cell receptor (beta chain) is from a study of blood T cell repertoires in COVID-19 (dated by TCRdb to the early 2020s). Study-level background: The collaborator samples originated in the United States, Italy and Spain and spanned the acute and convalescent phases of COVID-19. The repertoires were released in a freely available public database meant as a resource for research on the immune response to SARS-CoV-2. Where HLA class I and class II types were available, the types were taken from metadata supplied by the sample provider, not from assay-based typing. The prospective study material was composed of cDNA or gDNA derived from T cells, B-cell-depleted T cells, or PBMCs. Deeply sampled blood TCRbeta repertoires from subjects exposed to, actively infected with, or recovered from COVID-19 were included in the dataset. A de-identified subject ID, COVID-19 status, age in years and sex were almost always included in the sample metadata. Samples came from the ongoing ImmuneRACE study (first 160 participants) plus 1,254 subjects from 6 global collaborators. General findings and caveats noted by the study authors: The quantity of clinical and demographic metadata differed by source and by participant and was supplied without curation.

In Seattle, one collaborating source enrolled patients while the infection was active and tracked those patients longitudinally over the course of disease. The collaborating institutions used their own protocols to collect whole blood in K2EDTA tubes. For TCRbeta analysis, collaborators shipped samples as frozen whole blood, isolated PBMCs, or DNA extracted from either of those sample types. TCRbeta CDR3 regions were amplified from genomic DNA using the immunoSEQ Assay, a bias-controlled multiplex PCR. Per the authors' processing: Nucleated cell counts per sample were estimated from amplification of reference gene primers within the assay. Sequence reads were collapsed and filtered to measure the absolute abundance of every unique TCRbeta CDR3 rearrangement. Productive Simpson clonality was computed per sample as the square root of Simpson's diversity index over productive rearrangements. Not all clones reach the TCRdb copy of this immuneACCESS table, which keeps in-frame sequences only. Checked studies attribute under half of the gap to unresolved V genes and leave the rest unexplained. V, J and clone size reflect that table, while D and trimming were determined from the DNA. Within this sample are approximately 290,000 clones, with approximately 85% of them counted one time only. The top ten clones comprise 0.85% to 0.9% of the sample.

The CDR3, cysteine through phenylalanine, is 16 amino acids long. Only the CDR3 portion is preserved as DNA: 48 bases, with reading frame beginning at the first base. A distance of 12 bases separates the germline ends of V and J, which lose 0 bases and 1 base respectively. The germline V gene provides CDR1 ENHRY and CDR2 SYGVKD. As for this clone: This receptor's antigen is unknown. No base quality information exists; no much larger clone differs at one position.

Rearrangement joined TRBV10-3 to TRBJ1-1, with TRBD1 tentatively as D gene (6 bases match). The sample comprised peripheral blood. The clonotype comes from a human donor with COVID-19, enrolled during active disease. The donor label of this sample is uncertain. The DNA sequence is given as TGTGCCATCAGTGAGTCGCCGGGACAAAAGAACACTGAAGCTTTCTTT. It is translated as CAISESPGQKNTEAFF.